Presented here are 14 T cell receptor beta chains from one specimen sequenced in a study of T cells in Graves' hyperthyroidism and ophthalmopathy. There were TCR beta CDR3 regions amplified from RNA transcripts. TCR CDR3 regions were first amplified by RT-PCR with HTBI primers. TCRdb called the multiplex PCR reads again in MiXCR, with one record for every CDR3 protein. The top ten clones hold 6.5% to 8% of a sample with some 560,000 distinct CDR3 sequences, less than 20% of them seen once. Sequencing was carried out using blood. Receptors originate from a woman under 40 with Graves' hyperthyroidism.

In its sample, this clonotype was seen many times. The chain joins TRBV20-1 to TRBJ2-3; 12 bases are a match to TRBD2. CDR1 and CDR2 from the germline V gene are DFQATT and SNEGSKA (reference sequence). V trimming: 6 bases; J trimming: 2 bases; junction bases outside the gene matches: 9. There are 16 residues in the CDR3. CDR3 nucleotide sequence: TGCAGTGCGGGAACCGGACTAGCGGGACTCACAGATACGCAGTATTTT. Its translation: CSAGTGLAGLTDTQYF.

This clonotype was seen a handful of times. J is TRBJ2-4 and V is TRBV30; D is unresolved. The V end was cut by 6 bases, the J end by 2 bases, with 14 bases between. The germline gives CDR1 GTSNPN, CDR2 SVGIG (reference sequence). The length of the CDR3 is 14 residues. The CDR3 nucleotides read TGTGCCTGCCGGTCCGGTGGGTCCAAAAACATTCAGTACTTC. Protein sequence: CACRSGGSKNIQYF.

The chain combines TRBV27 with TRBJ1-6; TRBD1 matches at 7 bases. Germline V lookup: CDR1 MNHEY, CDR2 SMNVEV (reference sequence). The ends lost 5 bases at V and 5 bases at J; junction bases unmatched: 6. The CDR3 spans 15 residues. For the CDR3, the DNA is TGTGCCAGCAGTAGGTGGGGGACAGATAATTCACCCCTCCACTTT. It specifies CASSRWGTDNSPLHF.

This clonotype was seen repeatedly, ten times or more. This chain links TRBV28 with TRBJ2-7; 7 bases fit TRBD1. Trimming took 6 bases from V and 7 from J; bases not matched to a gene: 9. There are 13 residues in the CDR3. Germline V gives CDR1 MDHEN, CDR2 SYDVKM. The CDR3 reads CASSPGTANEQYF. DNA for the CDR3: TGTGCCAGCAGCCCCGGGACAGCGAATGAGCAGTACTTC.

The rearrangement links TRBV19 to TRBJ1-1; D ambiguous. Trimming left V 4 bases short and J 0 bases short, with 9 bases between. Germline CDR1 and CDR2: LNHDA and SQIVND (reference sequence). This CDR3 is 14 amino acids long. The CDR3 sequence: CASSKENMNTEAFF. The CDR3 nucleotides are TGTGCCAGTAGTAAAGAAAACATGAACACTGAAGCTTTCTTT.

This clonotype was seen repeatedly, ten times or more. J is TRBJ1-1 and V is TRBV18; 7 bases match TRBD1. The CDR3 runs 15 residues. The V gene end was trimmed by 4 bases and the J gene end by 3 bases; junction bases not matched to a gene: 8. In germline, CDR1 is KGHSH, CDR2 LQKENI. The CDR3 reads CASSRGRTGDTEAFF. Here the CDR3 DNA reads TGTGCCAGCTCACGGGGACGGACAGGTGACACTGAAGCTTTCTTT.

At least ten counts were recorded for this clonotype. The rearrangement links TRBV7-2 to TRBJ2-1; D is possibly TRBD2 (5 bases). Trimming removed 4 bases from V and 6 bases from J, with 19 bases in between. From germline, CDR1 is SGHTA and CDR2 FQGNSA. CDR3 length: 16 amino acids. CDR3 sequence reads: CASSSGWGAELNEQFF. The CDR3 DNA is TGTGCCAGCAGCTCTGGGTGGGGAGCGGAACTCAATGAGCAGTTCTTC.

The V gene is TRBV19, the J gene TRBJ2-3; D remains unclear. The V gene's germline CDR1 is LNHDA and CDR2 SQIVND (reference sequence). V was trimmed by 3 bases and J by 0 bases, leaving 13 bases between them. The CDR3 is 16 amino acids. In DNA form, the CDR3 reads TGTGCCAGTAGTATCAAAGCTGACCGAAGCACAGATACGCAGTATTTT. This translates into CASSIKADRSTDTQYF.

The chain links TRBV27 to TRBJ2-2, with 9 nucleotides matching TRBD2. V trimming: 7 bases; J trimming: 3 bases; junction bases outside the gene matches: 6. There are 15 residues in the CDR3. In germline, CDR1 is MNHEY, CDR2 SMNVEV (reference sequence). CDR3 sequence: CASNVVAGDTGELFF. CDR3 nucleotides: TGTGCCAGCAATGTAGTAGCGGGAGACACCGGGGAGCTGTTTTTT.

The table lists this clonotype with many counts. V gene TRBV27 combines with J gene TRBJ2-7; TRBD1 agrees at 7 bases. The CDR3 is made up of 13 amino acids. Unmatched junction bases numbered 7, after V lost 8 bases and J lost 3 bases. Germline values: CDR1 MNHEY, CDR2 SMNVEV (reference sequence). CDR3 region: CASGTELYYEQYF. CDR3 in DNA: TGTGCCAGCGGGACAGAGTTATACTACGAGCAGTACTTC.

This clonotype was detected many times. V is TRBV15 and J is TRBJ2-1; TRBD2 agrees at 12 bases. The trim removed 9 bases at V and 7 bases at J, leaving 7 bases unmatched. Germline CDR1 is LNHNV and CDR2 is YYDKDF (reference sequence). This CDR3 has 14 amino acids. CDR3 region: CATSRLAGENEQFF. The DNA for the CDR3 is TGTGCCACATCAAGACTAGCGGGAGAAAATGAGCAGTTCTTC.

The chain recombines TRBV19 with TRBJ2-7, with TRBD2 matching over 10 bases. The germline V gene has CDR1 LNHDA and CDR2 SQIVND (reference sequence). The CDR3 has 17 residues. V was clipped by 8 bases and J by 3 bases; unmatched bases: 16. The CDR3 is CASSRLAGVNPGYEQYF. CDR3 DNA: TGTGCCAGTTCGCGGCTAGCGGGAGTAAATCCGGGCTACGAGCAGTACTTC.

The rearrangement links TRBV7-9 to TRBJ1-1; D is ambiguous. Looked up from germline, CDR1 is SEHNR and CDR2 is FQNEAQ (reference sequence). CDR3 length equals 13 residues. Trimming cost V 3 bases and J 7 bases, with 12 bases left between them. The CDR3 nucleotides are TGTGCCAGCAGCTTGGGTGCCACAGTTGAAGCTTTCTTT. It specifies CASSLGATVEAFF.

This clonotype occurred many times. CDR3 residues: CASSLGAEGEQYF. CDR3 sequence (DNA): TGTGCCAGCAGTTTGGGGGCAGAGGGCGAGCAGTACTTC. This sequence joins TRBV12-3 or TRBV12-4 and TRBJ2-7, with D possibly TRBD1 on 6 matching bases. The CDR3 runs 13 residues. V lost 3 bases and J 6 bases, leaving 12 bases between the germline ends.